Presented here are 25 T cell receptor beta chains from one specimen sequenced in a study of T-cell memory formation after mild COVID-19 (dated by TCRdb to the early 2020s). The library was generated by 5' RACE. Sequenced on an Illumina NovaSeq 6000. The raw public reads went through TCRdb reprocessing: fastp at Q25, MiXCR clone calling, in-frame beta chains kept. Rows merge per CDR3 protein into single entries with the most common DNA and genes. This sample gives around 110,000 distinct CDR3 sequences in total; roughly 12% of them show up just once. About 27% of the sample is in the top ten clones. Sequencing used PBMCs or a T cell subset sorted from them (not recorded which). Receptors were obtained from an adult woman who had mild COVID-19 (a few samples of this study predate the infection). The sample titles of this study are shuffled in the database, so cell type and time point are left out; the donor was told from shared clones.

The chain has TRBV11-2 and TRBJ1-2; the D gene is possibly TRBD1 (5 bases). Germline CDR1 reads SGHAT; CDR2 reads FQNNGV. There are 11 residues in the CDR3. V shed 9 bases and J shed 7 bases, with 12 bases lying between them. The CDR3 region has the DNA TGTGCCAGTGGGGGTAGTTTTGGCTACACCTTC. This gives the protein CASGGSFGYTF.

V is TRBV4-1 and J is TRBJ2-7; D is unresolved. This CDR3 region has 13 residues. Germline loops: CDR1 MGHRA, CDR2 YSYEKL. V was shortened by 1 base and J by 1 base, with 5 bases between the two germline ends. The CDR3 DNA sequence: TGCGCCAGCAGCCAAGGCATGTCCTACGAGCAGTACTTC. Amino acid sequence: CASSQGMSYEQYF.

This clonotype was found many times. The gene calls are TRBV7-6 and TRBJ2-7, with a weak D call TRBD2 (6 bases). Germline V gene lookup returns CDR1 SGHVS and CDR2 FNYEAQ. The CDR3 extends over 14 amino acids. Trimming removed 5 bases at V and 2 bases at J, with 13 bases between. The CDR3 sequence is CASSPGSAPYEQYF. The CDR3 DNA sequence: TGTGCCAGCAGCCCCGGGAGCGCCCCCTACGAGCAGTACTTC.

This clonotype was seen only a few times. The chain has TRBV29-1 and TRBJ1-2; 11 nucleotides line up with TRBD1. V was clipped by 0 bases and J by 4 bases; unmatched bases: 1. Germline V gene lookup returns CDR1 SQVTM and CDR2 ANQGSEA. The CDR3 spans 14 residues. In DNA form, the CDR3 reads TGCAGCGTTGAAGAAGGGACAGGGGGCTATGGCTACACCTTC. It yields the protein CSVEEGTGGYGYTF. Full variable domain (missing parts from reference TRBV29-1 and TRBJ1-2): SAVISQKPSRDICQRGTSLTIQCQVDSQVTMMFWYRQQPGQSLTLIATANQGSEATYESGFVIDKFPISRPNLTFSTLTVSNMSPEDSSIYLCSVEEGTGGYGYTFGSGTRLTVV.

The genes are TRBV6-2 or TRBV6-3 and TRBJ2-7; 10 bases agree with TRBD2. This CDR3 region has 13 residues. Germline loops: CDR1 MNHEY, CDR2 SVGEGT. V shed 8 bases, J shed 1 base, and the junction held 2 bases outside the gene matches. The CDR3 sequence is CASWTSGSYEQYF. The CDR3 bases are TGTGCCAGCTGGACTAGCGGATCCTACGAGCAGTACTTC.

Only a few counts were recorded for this clonotype. The genes are TRBV20-1 and TRBJ2-3, with 13 bases that match TRBD2. Germline values: CDR1 DFQATT, CDR2 SNEGSKA (reference sequence). CDR3 size: 16 residues. With V trimmed by 3 bases and J by 3 bases, 6 bases remained unmatched. The CDR3 DNA reads TGCAGTGCTAGTGCACTAGCGGGAGGGCCGACAGATACGCAGTATTTT. Residues: CSASALAGGPTDTQYF.

This clonotype was recorded a few times. The chain uses TRBV5-1 and TRBJ2-2, with D hard to call. Germline V gives CDR1 SGHRS, CDR2 YFSETQ. Deletions cut 3 bases from V and 3 bases from J, with 6 bases between. The CDR3 is made up of 13 amino acids. CDR3 coding DNA: TGCGCCAGCAGCTCTCTTGACACCGGGGAGCTGTTTTTT. It is translated as CASSSLDTGELFF.

This clonotype was observed a handful of times. The V gene is TRBV5-1, the J gene TRBJ1-1; D is unresolved. There are 17 residues in the CDR3. Germline-derived CDR1 and CDR2 are SGHRS and YFSETQ. V gave up 2 bases and J gave up 0 bases, with 17 bases separating them. CDR3 nucleotide sequence: TGCGCCAGCAGCTTAGGCCCAGGATTGGCTCTGAACACTGAAGCTTTCTTT. This translates into CASSLGPGLALNTEAFF.

This clonotype was observed a handful of times. The chain joins TRBV24-1 to TRBJ2-5; 8 positions match TRBD1. Germline loops: CDR1 KGHDR, CDR2 SFDVKD. CDR3 length: 15 residues. With V trimmed by 4 bases and J by 3 bases, 6 bases remained unmatched. The CDR3 sequence is CATSEGQDGKETQYF. Written as DNA, the CDR3 is TGTGCCACCAGTGAGGGACAGGATGGAAAAGAGACCCAGTACTTC.

There are a few counts of this clonotype. The rearrangement uses TRBV7-9 and TRBJ2-3, with a possible D match to TRBD2 (5 bases). There are 15 residues in the CDR3. The V and J ends lost 7 bases and 0 bases respectively, with 14 bases between them. Germline V gene lookup returns CDR1 SEHNR and CDR2 FQNEAQ (reference sequence). This chain's CDR3 is CASIGVGGSTDTQYF. The CDR3 nucleotides read TGTGCCAGCATCGGGGTGGGTGGAAGCACAGATACGCAGTATTTT.

V gene TRBV19 combines with J gene TRBJ2-3; 13 nucleotides agree with TRBD2. The germline V gene has CDR1 LNHDA and CDR2 SQIVND (reference sequence). V was pared by 9 bases and J by 6 bases, with 6 bases of the junction left unmatched. The CDR3 length is 14 residues. In DNA form, the CDR3 reads TGTGCCAGCTGGACTAGCGGGAGAGCGGATACGCAGTATTTT. This sequence encodes CASWTSGRADTQYF.

The chain carries TRBV7-9 and TRBJ2-7; TRBD1 is a possible D gene (5 bases). Germline CDR1 SEHNR, CDR2 FQNEAQ (reference sequence). Trimming left V 5 bases short and J 6 bases short, with 11 bases between. The CDR3 sequence is 12 residues long. CDR3 sequence (DNA): TGTGCCAGCAGCCAGGGCCGGGTCGAGCAGTACTTC. This translates into CASSQGRVEQYF.

This clonotype was counted only a few times. The rearrangement links TRBV29-1 to TRBJ2-7; weak D call: TRBD2 (6 bases). Germline CDR1 reads SQVTM; CDR2 reads ANQGSEA. The CDR3 is 10 amino acids. V was shortened by 4 bases and J by 5 bases, with 6 bases between the two germline ends. CDR3 amino acids: CSVAGDEQYF. In DNA, the CDR3 is TGCAGCGTTGCGGGGGACGAGCAGTACTTC.

The sample holds many counts of this clonotype. V usage is TRBV5-1 and J usage is TRBJ2-7; TRBD1 aligns across 7 bases. The CDR3 has 15 amino acids. Germline assignment: CDR1 SGHRS and CDR2 YFSETQ. With V trimmed by 5 bases and J by 2 bases, 10 bases remained unmatched. The chain's CDR3 is CASRYDRVSTYEQYF. For the CDR3, the DNA is TGCGCCAGCAGGTATGACAGGGTTTCGACCTACGAGCAGTACTTC.

This clonotype was picked up many times. V and J are TRBV5-1 and TRBJ2-2; D may be TRBD2 (6 bases). Per the germline V gene, CDR1 is SGHRS and CDR2 is YFSETQ. The ends were cut back, 0 bases at V and 3 bases at J, with 9 bases in the middle. The length of the CDR3 is 15 residues. CDR3 nucleotide sequence: TGCGCCAGCAGCTTGGCGGAGGGCCACACCGGGGAGCTGTTTTTT. Amino acids: CASSLAEGHTGELFF.

A few counts support this clonotype. The rearrangement joins TRBV12-3 or TRBV12-4 to TRBJ2-1; TRBD1 matches at 9 bases. Trimming took 6 bases from V and 7 from J; bases not matched to a gene: 13. The CDR3 extends over 16 amino acids. CDR3 sequence reads: CASSPLSRTGDNEQFF. The CDR3, as DNA: TGTGCCAGCAGCCCATTAAGTCGGACAGGGGATAATGAGCAGTTCTTC.

This rearrangement joins TRBV5-1 to TRBJ2-1; 12 bases line up with TRBD2. The CDR3 consists of 19 residues. Losses at the gene ends were 4 bases for V and 0 bases for J; bases not matched to a gene: 11. Per the germline V gene, CDR1 is SGHRS and CDR2 is YFSETQ. DNA of the CDR3: TGCGCCAGCAGCGCCAGACTAGCGGGGGCCCAGAGCTCCTACAATGAGCAGTTCTTC. This encodes CASSARLAGAQSSYNEQFF.

The V and J genes are TRBV7-3 and TRBJ2-1, with TRBD1 matching 8 bases. CDR1 and CDR2 from the germline V gene are SGHTA and FQGTGA. The length of the CDR3 is 19 residues. The trim removed 0 bases at V and 3 bases at J, leaving 13 bases unmatched. The CDR3 DNA reads TGTGCCAGCAGCTTAACGTACGCCCCCACAGGGGGTTACTACAATGAGCAGTTCTTC. Amino acid sequence: CASSLTYAPTGGYYNEQFF.

This clonotype was picked up a small number of times. V usage is TRBV5-6 and J usage is TRBJ2-3; the D gene could be TRBD1 or TRBD2 (5 bases each). Trimming took 4 bases from V and 6 from J, leaving 15 bases between them. This CDR3 has 14 residues. Per germline, CDR1 SGHDT and CDR2 YYEEEE. CDR3 region: CASSRDVPHDTQYF. The CDR3 bases are TGTGCCAGCAGCCGGGACGTCCCCCATGATACGCAGTATTTT.

This CDR3 reads CASSQDLPGQGYHEQFF. The CDR3 nucleotides read TGCGCCAGCAGCCAGGACCTACCGGGACAGGGGTACCATGAGCAGTTCTTC. The rearrangement joins TRBV4-1 to TRBJ2-1; TRBD1 matches at 10 bases. The length of the CDR3 is 17 residues. With V trimmed by 3 bases and J by 8 bases, 13 bases remained unmatched. In germline, CDR1 is MGHRA, CDR2 YSYEKL.

Only one count was recorded for this clonotype. The chain recombines TRBV7-8 with TRBJ2-3, with 8 bases fitting TRBD2. Per the germline V gene, CDR1 is SGHVS and CDR2 is FQNEAQ. With 4 bases clipped from V and 2 bases from J, the junction kept 8 bases outside the gene matches. The CDR3 contains 16 residues. CDR3 DNA: TGTGCCAGCAGCTCGCCACGGGGGGGCGTCACAGATACGCAGTATTTT. This encodes CASSSPRGGVTDTQYF. Supplemented by reference TRBV7-8 and TRBJ2-3, the full variable domain reads GAGVSQSPRYKVAKRGQDVALRCDPISGHVSLFWYQQALGQGPEFLTYFQNEAQLDKSGLPSDRFFAERPEGSVSTLKIQRTQQEDSAVYLCASSSPRGGVTDTQYFGPGTRLTVL.

The V call is TRBV12-3 or TRBV12-4, the J call TRBJ1-3, with a weak D call TRBD1 (6 bases). V was pared by 6 bases and J by 0 bases, with 27 bases between. The CDR3 is made up of 20 amino acids. The DNA for the CDR3 is TGTGCCAGCAGCCGCCTATTACTACTCAAAACAGGGCTCTCTGGAAACACCATATATTTT. This codes for CASSRLLLLKTGLSGNTIYF.

The chain recombines TRBV7-9 with TRBJ2-5; D is tentatively TRBD1 or TRBD2 (5 bases each). Trimming stripped 1 base from V and 4 bases from J, with 13 bases between. Germline-derived CDR1 and CDR2 are SEHNR and FQNEAQ (reference sequence). The CDR3 covers 15 residues. This CDR3 is CASSLVWDAAETQYF. CDR3 sequence (DNA): TGTGCCAGCAGCTTAGTGTGGGACGCAGCAGAGACCCAGTACTTC.

This clonotype was detected a few times. This chain uses TRBV20-1 with TRBJ2-5; the match to TRBD2 covers 11 bases. From germline, CDR1 is DFQATT and CDR2 SNEGSKA (reference sequence). The CDR3 length is 16 residues. The V segment lost 0 bases and the J segment 4 bases; nucleotides outside the gene matches: 7. This CDR3 reads CSARDLRLAGTETQYF. Written as DNA, the CDR3 is TGCAGTGCTAGAGATCTTCGACTAGCGGGAACAGAGACCCAGTACTTC.

This clonotype was counted between two and nine times. V gene TRBV5-1 combines with J gene TRBJ1-1; 10 positions match TRBD1. Germline-derived CDR1 and CDR2 are SGHRS and YFSETQ. The CDR3 has 14 amino acids. Germline trimming cut 4 bases from V and 10 bases from J; bases unmatched to any gene: 10. CDR3 nucleotide sequence: TGCGCCAGCAGCGAACCCGGGACAGGGGTAGGAGCTTTCTTT. Protein sequence: CASSEPGTGVGAFF.